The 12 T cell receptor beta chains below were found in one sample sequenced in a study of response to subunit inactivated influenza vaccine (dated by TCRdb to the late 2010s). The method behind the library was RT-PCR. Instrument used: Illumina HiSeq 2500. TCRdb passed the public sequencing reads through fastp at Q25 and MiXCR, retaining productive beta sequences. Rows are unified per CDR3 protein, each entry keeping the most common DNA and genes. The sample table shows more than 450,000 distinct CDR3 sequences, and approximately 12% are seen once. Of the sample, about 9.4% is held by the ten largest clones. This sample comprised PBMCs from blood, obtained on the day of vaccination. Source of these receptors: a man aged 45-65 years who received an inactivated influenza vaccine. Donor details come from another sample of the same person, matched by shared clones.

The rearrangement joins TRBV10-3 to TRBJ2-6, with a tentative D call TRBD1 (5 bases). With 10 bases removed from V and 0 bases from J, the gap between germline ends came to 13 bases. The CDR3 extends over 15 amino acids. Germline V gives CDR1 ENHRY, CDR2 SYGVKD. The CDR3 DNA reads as TGTGCCACCTATCAGGGCGTCTCTGGGGCCAACGTCCTGACTTTC. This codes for CATYQGVSGANVLTF.

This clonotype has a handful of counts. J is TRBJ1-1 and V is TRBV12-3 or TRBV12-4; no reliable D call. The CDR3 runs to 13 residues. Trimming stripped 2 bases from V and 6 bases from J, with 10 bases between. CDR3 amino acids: CASSLNFGAEAFF. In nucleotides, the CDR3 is TGTGCCAGCAGTTTAAATTTCGGGGCTGAAGCTTTCTTT.

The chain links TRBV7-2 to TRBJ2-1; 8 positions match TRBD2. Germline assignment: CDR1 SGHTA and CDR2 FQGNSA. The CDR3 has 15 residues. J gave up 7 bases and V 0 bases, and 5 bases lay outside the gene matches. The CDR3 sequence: CASSLAISGGNEQFF. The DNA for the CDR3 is TGTGCCAGCAGCTTAGCGATTTCGGGGGGGAATGAGCAGTTCTTC.

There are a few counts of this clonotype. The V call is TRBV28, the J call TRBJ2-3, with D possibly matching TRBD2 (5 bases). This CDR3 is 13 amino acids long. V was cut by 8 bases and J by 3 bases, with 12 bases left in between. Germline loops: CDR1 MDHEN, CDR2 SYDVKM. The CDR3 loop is CASLGGGTDTQYF. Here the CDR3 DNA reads TGTGCCAGCTTAGGAGGAGGAACAGATACGCAGTATTTT.

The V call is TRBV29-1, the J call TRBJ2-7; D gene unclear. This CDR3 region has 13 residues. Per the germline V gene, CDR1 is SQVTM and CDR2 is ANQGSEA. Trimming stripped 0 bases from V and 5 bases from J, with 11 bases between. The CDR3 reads CSVEDQGSHEQYF. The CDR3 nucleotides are TGCAGCGTTGAAGATCAAGGGTCCCACGAGCAGTACTTC.

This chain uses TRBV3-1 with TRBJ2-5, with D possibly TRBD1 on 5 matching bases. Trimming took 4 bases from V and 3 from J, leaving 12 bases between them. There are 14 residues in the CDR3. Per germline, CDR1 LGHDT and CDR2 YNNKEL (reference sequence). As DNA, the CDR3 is TGTGCCAGCAGCCGACCGACAGCAAAAGAGACCCAGTACTTC. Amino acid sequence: CASSRPTAKETQYF.

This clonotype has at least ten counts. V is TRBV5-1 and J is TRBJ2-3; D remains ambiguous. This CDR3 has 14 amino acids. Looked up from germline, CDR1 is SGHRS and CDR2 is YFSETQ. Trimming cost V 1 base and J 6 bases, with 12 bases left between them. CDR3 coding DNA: TGCGCCAGCAGCTTGTCCCCCGTGGGGGATACGCAGTATTTT. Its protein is CASSLSPVGDTQYF.

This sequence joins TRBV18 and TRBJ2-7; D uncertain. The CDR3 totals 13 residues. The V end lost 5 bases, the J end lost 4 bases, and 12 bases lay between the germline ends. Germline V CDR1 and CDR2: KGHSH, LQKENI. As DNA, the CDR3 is TGTGCCAGCTCAACTCTAGACGCATACGAGCAGTACTTC. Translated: CASSTLDAYEQYF.

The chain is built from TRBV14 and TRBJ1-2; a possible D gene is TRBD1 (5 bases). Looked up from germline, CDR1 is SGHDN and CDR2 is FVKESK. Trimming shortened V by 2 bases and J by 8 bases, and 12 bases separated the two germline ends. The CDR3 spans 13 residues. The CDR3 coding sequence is TGTGCCAGCAGCCAATTTGTGCGGGGCGGCTACACCTTC. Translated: CASSQFVRGGYTF.

For the CDR3, the DNA is TGTGCCAGCAGTTTAACCCTACAGGGTCGGGGGACCCAGTACTTC. Its translation: CASSLTLQGRGTQYF. This rearrangement joins TRBV28 to TRBJ2-5; D might be TRBD1 (6 bases). Germline-derived CDR1 and CDR2 are MDHEN and SYDVKM. V lost 2 bases to trimming and J lost 7 bases, with 17 bases between them. This CDR3 has 15 residues.

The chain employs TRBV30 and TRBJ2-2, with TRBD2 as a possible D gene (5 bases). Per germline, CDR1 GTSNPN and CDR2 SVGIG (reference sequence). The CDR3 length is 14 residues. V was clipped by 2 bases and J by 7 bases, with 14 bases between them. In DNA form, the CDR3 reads TGTGCCTGGAGTCCAGCCCGAGGGAGCGGGGAGCTGTTTTTT. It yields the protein CAWSPARGSGELFF. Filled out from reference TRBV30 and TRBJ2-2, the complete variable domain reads SQTIHQWPATLVQPVGSPLSLECTVEGTSNPNLYWYRQAAGRGLQLLFYSVGIGQISSEVPQNLSASRPQDRQFILSSKKLLLSDSGFYLCAWSPARGSGELFFGEGSRLTVL.

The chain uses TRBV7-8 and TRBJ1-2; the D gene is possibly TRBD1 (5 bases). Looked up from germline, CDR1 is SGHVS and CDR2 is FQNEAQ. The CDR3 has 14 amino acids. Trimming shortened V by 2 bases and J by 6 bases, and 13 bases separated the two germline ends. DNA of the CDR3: TGTGCCAGCAGCTTATCGGACATGATTGATGGCTACACCTTC. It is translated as CASSLSDMIDGYTF.